This T cell receptor (beta chain) was retrieved from a study of blood T cell repertoires in COVID-19. The overall study: PBMCs, B-cell-depleted T cells, or T cells were the source of the cDNA or gDNA that made up the material.

Under the authors' procedure: Amplification from reference gene primers served as the basis for estimated nucleated cell counts. Sequenced by immunoSEQ multiplex PCR; TCRdb stores in-frame clones only, minus some. V, J and clone size are taken as reported in that table, and D and trimming were inferred from the DNA itself. Of some 180,000 clones in the sample, around 81% were seen once. Seattle enrolled patients during active infection and tracked them longitudinally. Trimming took 4 bases from V and 1 from J, leaving 10 bases between them. Germline lookup yields CDR1 LNHDA and CDR2 SQIVND (reference sequence). The CDR3 has 15 residues.

The specimen sequenced was peripheral blood. The source of this sequence is a woman aged 40 to 50 with COVID-19, enrolled during active disease. The chain carries TRBV19 and TRBJ2-2; no firm D call. CDR3 protein: CASSKQHMNTGELFF. DNA for the CDR3: TGTGCCAGTAGTAAACAGCACATGAACACCGGGGAGCTGTTTTTT. Supplemented by reference TRBV19 and TRBJ2-2, the full variable domain reads DGGITQSPKYLFRKEGQNVTLSCEQNLNHDAMYWYRQDPGQGLRLIYYSQIVNDFQKGDIAEGYSVSREKKESFPLTVTSAQKNPTAFYLCASSKQHMNTGELFFGEGSRLTVL.